This T cell receptor beta chain came from a study of blood T cell repertoires in COVID-19. Assay: immunoSEQ multiplex PCR; the TCRdb copy retains only in-frame clones and omits some. Of 270,000 or so clones listed, around 84% were seen once; the top ten hold under 7%. Germline CDR1 is SQVTM and CDR2 is ANQGSEA. This CDR3 spans 13 amino acids. Trimming cost V 7 bases and J 7 bases, with 17 bases left between them. The chain joins TRBV29-1 to TRBJ1-5; TRBD1 might be the D (6 bases). The TCR was taken from a woman between 45 and 65 years old who had been exposed to COVID-19. The sequencing sample was made of PBMCs or T cells enriched from blood (not recorded which). Here the CDR3 reads CSASGGPGQPQHF. As DNA, the CDR3 is TGCAGCGCCTCGGGGGGGCCAGGACAGCCCCAGCATTTT.